This T cell receptor (beta chain) derives from a study of CD8+CD57+ T cells in acquired aplastic anemia. In the study overall: The mean DNA yield obtained from sorted CD4+ and CD8+ cells came to approximately 3.2 ug.

The study, taken as a whole, reports: Patients and healthy controls showed no significant CD8+ Simpson's diversity difference. Overlapping CD8+ CDR3 repertoires of patients and controls contained under 30 shared sequences.

With V trimmed by 0 bases and J by 6 bases, 7 bases remained unmatched. The CDR3 runs to 15 residues. The germline CDR1 and CDR2 sequences are SGDLS and YYNGEE. Note on this clonotype: Its antigen is currently unknown.

Researchers used genomic DNA as the template to profile TCR beta VDJ and CDR3. TCRdb re-called the reads through MiXCR, storing one row per CDR3 protein. The sample yields approximately 200,000 distinct CDR3 sequences, roughly 55% seen once. The source material was sorted CD4+, CD8+, or CD8+CD57+ T cells (not recorded which) from PBMCs. This clonotype originated in a human donor in good health. The chain couples TRBV9 to TRBJ2-7; 9 bases are a match to TRBD1. CDR3 region: CASSVGDRAVFEQYF. The CDR3, as DNA: TGTGCCAGCAGCGTAGGGGACAGGGCTGTCTTCGAGCAGTACTTC.